Following are 18 T cell receptor beta chains from one sample sequenced in a study of CXCR3-negative and CXCR3-positive naive CD8 T cells. UMI-labeled 5' RACE yielded the TRB cDNA libraries. TCRdb reprocessed the 5' RACE reads and reports one entry per CDR3 protein, with no DNA. The sample table includes roughly 40,000 distinct CDR3 sequences. The sample consisted of memory CD8+ T cells from blood. Receptors were obtained from a human donor in good health. Some clones in this sample may be carry-over from other donors' samples.

V is TRBV7-9 and J is TRBJ2-7; the D gene TCRdb calls, TRBD1, cannot be checked with no DNA. CDR3 length: 12 amino acids. Germline CDR1 and CDR2: SEHNR and FQNEAQ (reference sequence). The CDR3 protein is CASSSPSGEQYF.

The chain employs TRBV2 and TRBJ2-4; the TRBD1 assignment by TCRdb is unverifiable without DNA. The CDR3 runs to 17 residues. Germline values: CDR1 SNHLY, CDR2 FYNNEI. The CDR3 is CASSQGTELIVKNIQYF.

The gene calls are TRBV25-1 and TRBJ2-2; TCRdb calls TRBD1, which cannot be checked without DNA. The CDR3 loop spans 16 amino acids. The V gene's germline CDR1 is MGHDK and CDR2 SYGVNS. The CDR3 protein is CASSDLGHLNTGELFF.

The genes are TRBV28 and TRBJ2-7; TCRdb selects TRBD1, and the lack of DNA leaves this call unchecked. The CDR3 has 13 amino acids. The germline gives CDR1 MDHEN, CDR2 SYDVKM. This CDR3 reads CASSWLGGVEQYF.

The V gene is TRBV7-2, the J gene TRBJ2-1; TCRdb's D call of TRBD1 is untestable without DNA. The CDR3 runs 17 residues. Germline-derived CDR1 and CDR2 are SGHTA and FQGNSA. The CDR3 sequence: CASSPSLRGQDYNEQFF.

The chain combines TRBV5-8 with TRBJ1-2; TCRdb names TRBD1, which stays unverified in the absence of DNA. The CDR3 has 13 amino acids. Per the germline V gene, CDR1 is SGHTS and CDR2 is YDEGEE. The CDR3 protein is CASSRQGDYGYTF.

The J gene is TRBJ2-1, the V gene TRBV6-5. CDR1 MNHEY and CDR2 SVGAGI come from the germline V gene. CDR3 length: 15 residues. The CDR3 spells CASSYNAIPYNEQFF.

The chain is built from TRBV7-9 and TRBJ1-5. Germline-derived CDR1 and CDR2 are SEHNR and FQNEAQ (reference sequence). The CDR3 covers 15 residues. The chain's CDR3 is CASSSYSNDPEAQHF.

J is TRBJ2-7 and V is TRBV7-9; no DNA is available, so the TRBD1 call from TCRdb remains unchecked. Germline CDR1 and CDR2: SEHNR and FQNEAQ (reference sequence). This CDR3 is built from 14 residues. The CDR3 sequence: CASNLQGPSYEQYF.

V gene TRBV29-1 combines with J gene TRBJ2-7; TCRdb reports TRBD2, a call that lacks DNA to check it against. Germline V gene data show CDR1 as SQVTM and CDR2 as ANQGSEA. This CDR3 has 12 amino acids. The CDR3 is CSAGRVSYEQYF.

The chain employs TRBV6-4 and TRBJ2-1. CDR1 and CDR2 (germline): MRHNA, SNTAGT. This CDR3 has 15 amino acids. CDR3 region: CASSDSPNSYNEQFF.

The chain recombines TRBV29-1 with TRBJ2-5; no DNA is available, so the TRBD1 call from TCRdb remains unchecked. The CDR3 covers 16 residues. CDR1 is SQVTM, CDR2 ANQGSEA, per germline. CDR3 residues: CSVEGRDTGPQETQYF. Full variable domain (outside the CDR3, taken from reference TRBV29-1 and TRBJ2-5): SAVISQKPSRDICQRGTSLTIQCQVDSQVTMMFWYRQQPGQSLTLIATANQGSEATYESGFVIDKFPISRPNLTFSTLTVSNMSPEDSSIYLCSVEGRDTGPQETQYFGPGTRLLVL.

The genes are TRBV4-3 and TRBJ2-7; TCRdb selects TRBD1, and the lack of DNA leaves this call unchecked. The length of the CDR3 is 17 residues. Looked up from germline, CDR1 is LGHNA and CDR2 is YSLEER. This chain's CDR3 is CASSQEETTGSNYEQYF.

The chain employs TRBV7-9 and TRBJ2-7; there is no DNA to check the TCRdb D call of TRBD1. The CDR3 consists of 15 residues. In germline, CDR1 is SEHNR, CDR2 FQNEAQ (reference sequence). The CDR3 sequence is CASSLQPGRLYEQYF.

The chain links TRBV7-3 to TRBJ1-1; there is no DNA to check the TCRdb D call of TRBD1. The CDR3 length is 16 residues. The germline V gene encodes CDR1 SGHTA and CDR2 FQGTGA. The CDR3 here is CASSLTATGLRTEAFF. Looking up the rest from reference TRBV7-3 and TRBJ1-1 gives the full variable domain: GAGVSQTPSNKVTEKGKYVELRCDPISGHTALYWYRQSLGQGPEFLIYFQGTGAADDSGLPNDRFFAVRPEGSVSTLKIQRTERGDSAVYLCASSLTATGLRTEAFFGQGTRLTVV.

This chain joins TRBV15 and TRBJ2-7. Germline V gene lookup returns CDR1 LNHNV and CDR2 YYDKDF (reference sequence). The CDR3 runs 14 residues. The CDR3 loop reads CATSRDGQSYEQYF.

This chain joins TRBV6-2 or TRBV6-3 and TRBJ2-7. The CDR3 is 15 amino acids. Per germline, CDR1 MNHEY and CDR2 SVGEGT. CDR3 protein: CASQPPGVVSYEQYF.

The chain employs TRBV6-4 and TRBJ2-3. The CDR3 contains 13 residues. Germline V gene data show CDR1 as MRHNA and CDR2 as SNTAGT. This chain's CDR3 is CASSSTGTDTQYF.